This T cell receptor (beta chain) is from a study of blood T cell repertoires in COVID-19. Study details: Specimens from acute and convalescent COVID-19 originated in the United States, Italy and Spain.

In the original workflow: Estimates of nucleated cell counts were drawn from the amplification of reference gene primers. Repertoires were generated with immunoSEQ multiplex PCR, while TCRdb's copy carries only in-frame clones and drops some. V, J and clone size derive from that table, while D and trimming were established from the DNA sequence. The sample lists 150,000 to 200,000 clones, approximately 80% occurring once. Sequenced: peripheral blood. The receptor was derived from a woman over 75 with active or convalescent COVID-19.

CDR3 sequence reads: CASSLGAKDTQYF. As DNA, the CDR3 is TGTGCCAGCAGCTTAGGCGCCAAAGATACGCAGTATTTT. The chain links TRBV11-2 to TRBJ2-3, with D unclear. This CDR3 region has 13 residues. The germline V gene has CDR1 SGHAT and CDR2 FQNNGV. Trimming removed 1 base from V and 5 bases from J, with 7 bases in between.